The entry that follows covers one TCR beta chain sequence. Its antigen is still unknown. Clones were sequenced by immunoSEQ multiplex PCR, and TCRdb holds only the in-frame ones, with some missing. Of roughly 30,000 clones in the sample, 92% are singletons; the top ten hold under 1%. This sample stems from a study of monozygotic twins with cystic fibrosis. Study-wide background: Library input was 3 to 3.5 micrograms of fragmented DNA, with approximately 15 PCR cycles. General study results and limits: Co-twins had the most similar V usage for 13 of 16 pairs, J for 8. Clonality was generally low (median roughly 0.009), higher in the most severe patients. In this small cohort, shared CDR3 numbers showed no association with age, concordance or disease severity.

Germline CDR1 MNHEY, CDR2 SMNVEV (reference sequence). V lost 3 bases and J lost 3, with 8 bases in between. The CDR3 has 13 residues. Sequencing was performed on blood. The sequence came from a girl aged 2 to 9 with cystic fibrosis. This chain links TRBV27 with TRBJ1-1; D uncertain. Here the CDR3 DNA reads TGTGCCAGCAGTTTGACCTGGGACACTGAAGCTTTCTTT. Amino acids: CASSLTWDTEAFF.